The T cell receptor beta chain under discussion was sequenced for a study of blood T cell repertoires in COVID-19. The germline V and J ends were trimmed by 4 bases and 0 bases, with 16 bases remaining between them. The germline V gene encodes CDR1 LGHDT and CDR2 YNNKEL (reference sequence). The CDR3 spans 16 residues. Method: immunoSEQ multiplex PCR; TCRdb's copy keeps in-frame clones and lacks some. The repertoire has roughly 250,000 clones, 75% to 90% of them found once; the top ten carry about 2.2%. The chain is built from TRBV3-1 (or the pseudogene TRBV3-2) and TRBJ2-7, with D perhaps TRBD2 (6 bases). The receptor was derived from a young woman who had recovered from COVID-19. Material for sequencing was PBMCs or T cells enriched from blood (not recorded which). CDR3 DNA sequence: TGTGCCAGCAGCCTTCTGACCGGGGGACTCTCCTACGAGCAGTACTTC. This sequence encodes CASSLLTGGLSYEQYF.